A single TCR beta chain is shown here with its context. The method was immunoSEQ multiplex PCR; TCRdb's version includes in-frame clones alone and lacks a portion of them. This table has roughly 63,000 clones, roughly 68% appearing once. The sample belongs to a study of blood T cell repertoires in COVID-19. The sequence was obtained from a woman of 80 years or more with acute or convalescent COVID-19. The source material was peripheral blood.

The CDR3 here is CASSARRTGRTDTQYF. The CDR3 nucleotides are TGTGCCAGCAGTGCCAGGCGGACAGGGCGCACAGATACGCAGTATTTT. The chain links TRBV6-1 to TRBJ2-3, with TRBD1 matching over 8 bases. Unmatched junction bases numbered 7, after V lost 4 bases and J lost 1 base. The CDR3 length is 16 residues. Germline values: CDR1 MNHNS, CDR2 SASEGT.